The 10 T cell receptor beta chains below were found in one sample sequenced in a study of OX40 agonist ivuxolimab in advanced cancers. Profiled with immunoSEQ multiplex PCR; TCRdb holds only in-frame clones, not every one. The sample shows almost 80,000 clones, around 87% of them seen only once. This specimen was CD4+ or CD8+ T cells sorted from blood, taken in a trial of the OX40 agonist ivuxolimab. These receptors were obtained from an adult with an advanced solid tumor such as melanoma, head and neck, liver or kidney cancer.

The J gene is TRBJ2-7, the V gene TRBV19; possible D gene TRBD2, 5 bases. From germline, CDR1 is LNHDA and CDR2 SQIVND (reference sequence). V was shortened by 6 bases and J by 2 bases, with 14 bases between the two germline ends. The CDR3 is 14 amino acids. CDR3 residues: CASSVSVTTYEQYF. The CDR3, as DNA: TGTGCCAGTAGCGTTAGCGTAACAACCTACGAGCAGTACTTC. The full variable domain, rest sourced from reference TRBV19 and TRBJ2-7, is DGGITQSPKYLFRKEGQNVTLSCEQNLNHDAMYWYRQDPGQGLRLIYYSQIVNDFQKGDIAEGYSVSREKKESFPLTVTSAQKNPTAFYLCASSVSVTTYEQYFGPGTRLTVT.

CDR3: CSVVGGGSTDTQYF. The CDR3 nucleotides read TGCAGCGTTGTCGGCGGGGGTAGCACAGATACGCAGTATTTT. The rearrangement joins TRBV29-1 to TRBJ2-3, with 7 bases that match TRBD2. Germline-derived CDR1 and CDR2 are SQVTM and ANQGSEA. The V gene end was trimmed by 4 bases and the J gene end by 0 bases; junction bases not matched to a gene: 4. CDR3 size: 14 residues.

The chain combines TRBV6-1 with TRBJ2-3, with D uncertain. Trimming left V 6 bases short and J 2 bases short, with 6 bases between. Germline-derived CDR1 and CDR2 are MNHNS and SASEGT. The CDR3 is 12 amino acids. For the CDR3, the DNA is TGTGCCAGCAGCAAAGACACAGATACGCAGTATTTT. Translating it yields CASSKDTDTQYF.

This chain links TRBV2 with TRBJ2-3, with 7 nucleotides matching TRBD2. V gave up 7 bases and J gave up 4 bases; unmatched junction bases: 8. Germline loops: CDR1 SNHLY, CDR2 FYNNEI. This CDR3 is 14 amino acids long. In nucleotides, the CDR3 is TGTGCCAGCAACCAAGCGGGAAGGCCAGATACGCAGTATTTT. Its protein product is CASNQAGRPDTQYF.

The V and J genes are TRBV6-1 and TRBJ1-1; D remains unclear. V was clipped by 3 bases and J by 1 base, with 6 bases between them. The CDR3 sequence is 13 residues long. Germline V gene sequence: CDR1 MNHNS, CDR2 SASEGT. CDR3 nucleotide sequence: TGTGCCAGCAGTGAGTGGCAGAACACTGAAGCTTTCTTT. Protein sequence: CASSEWQNTEAFF.

The CDR3 region has the DNA TGTGCCAGCAGCTTAGAATCGGGAGGCGAGCAGTTCTTC. It yields the protein CASSLESGGEQFF. This rearrangement joins TRBV11-1 to TRBJ2-1, with 7 bases matching TRBD2. The germline CDR1 and CDR2 sequences are SGHAT and FQDESV (reference sequence). J lost 10 bases, V lost 1 base, and 4 bases had no gene match. CDR3 length equals 13 residues.

The chain couples TRBV18 to TRBJ2-2, with no clear D. Germline CDR1 is KGHSH and CDR2 is LQKENI. V was clipped by 3 bases and J by 2 bases, with 13 bases between them. The CDR3 is made up of 16 amino acids. The CDR3 DNA sequence: TGTGCCAGCTCACCTAATTCCGGAGCTAACACCGGGGAGCTGTTTTTT. Amino acid sequence: CASSPNSGANTGELFF.

This rearrangement joins TRBV12-5 to TRBJ2-1, with a weak D call TRBD2 (6 bases). The V gene lost 1 base and the J gene lost 6 bases, with 10 bases spanning the gap. Germline CDR1 reads LGHNT; CDR2 reads FRNRAP. This CDR3 has 14 residues. DNA of the CDR3: TGTGCTAGTGGTTTGGAGCAGGGAGGCAATGAGCAGTTCTTC. It is translated as CASGLEQGGNEQFF.

V usage is TRBV4-1 and J usage is TRBJ1-2; the match to TRBD1 covers 9 bases. This CDR3 is built from 17 residues. J was trimmed by 2 bases and V by 1 base; bases with no gene match: 8. CDR1 MGHRA and CDR2 YSYEKL come from the germline V gene. The CDR3 DNA follows: TGCGCCAGCAGCCAAGTGTTTCGGGACAGGGCAAACTATGGCTACACCTTC. The encoded protein is CASSQVFRDRANYGYTF.

This clone was detected a few times. The junction departs from germline at one end; a sequencing error may be responsible. The chain links TRBV7-2 to TRBJ2-7; 9 nucleotides agree with TRBD2. This CDR3 comprises 15 residues. Germline V CDR1 and CDR2: SGHTA, FQGNSA. CDR3 region: CASSLAGPFSYEQYF. The DNA for the CDR3 is TGTGCCAGCAGCCTAGCGGGACCTTTCTCCTACGAGCAGTACTTC.